The 14 T cell receptor beta chains in this list originate from one sample, sequenced in a study of blood T cell repertoires in COVID-19. Sequencing was performed with immunoSEQ multiplex PCR; in TCRdb, only in-frame clones are kept and a portion is missing. Among roughly 480,000 clones listed, roughly nine tenths were seen once. Source material: peripheral blood. The receptors stem from a man aged 18 to 30 with COVID-19, enrolled during active disease.

The rearrangement links TRBV12-3 or TRBV12-4 to TRBJ1-1, with unresolved D. The CDR3 runs 13 residues. V shed 7 bases and J shed 6 bases, with 15 bases lying between them. CDR3 region: CASTPTIGSEAFF. In DNA form, the CDR3 reads TGTGCCAGCACCCCTACGATCGGGTCTGAAGCTTTCTTT.

V usage is TRBV11-3 and J usage is TRBJ2-5, with TRBD2 matching over 10 bases. V lost 5 bases and J lost 4; bases outside the gene matches: 4. CDR3 length: 14 residues. Looked up from germline, CDR1 is SGHNT and CDR2 is YENEEA. CDR3 nucleotides: TGTGCCAGCAGCCCTAGCGGGGGCGGAGAGACCCAGTACTTC. It specifies CASSPSGGGETQYF.

Points on this clone: Other nucleotide sequences from this sample produce the same CDR3. CDR3 sequence: CASSLAGSNTGELFF. CDR3 sequence (DNA): TGCGCCAGCAGCTTGGCCGGTTCGAACACCGGGGAGCTGTTTTTT. This sequence joins TRBV5-1 and TRBJ2-2; D gene unclear. This CDR3 has 15 residues. The V end lost 0 bases, the J end lost 0 bases, and 6 bases lay between the germline ends. Germline assignment: CDR1 SGHRS and CDR2 YFSETQ.

The chain employs TRBV28 and TRBJ2-5; TRBD2 matches 12 bases. The V gene end was trimmed by 6 bases and the J gene end by 5 bases; junction bases not matched to a gene: 7. The CDR3 is 15 amino acids. CDR1 is MDHEN, CDR2 SYDVKM, per germline. CDR3 loop: CASRPLAGGAETQYF. The CDR3 DNA reads TGTGCCAGCAGACCACTAGCGGGGGGTGCGGAGACCCAGTACTTC.

This clone was found a few times. The J gene is TRBJ1-4, the V gene TRBV5-1; no clear D. V was clipped by 2 bases and J by 3 bases, with 11 bases between them. The CDR3 totals 15 residues. Germline V gene lookup returns CDR1 SGHRS and CDR2 YFSETQ. This chain's CDR3 is CASSLITAANEKLFF. The CDR3 DNA is TGCGCCAGCAGCTTAATAACAGCCGCTAATGAAAAACTGTTTTTT.

The chain has TRBV19 and TRBJ2-3, with TRBD2 identical over 11 bases. The germline CDR1 and CDR2 sequences are LNHDA and SQIVND (reference sequence). With V trimmed by 8 bases and J by 1 base, 2 bases remained unmatched. The CDR3 sequence is 14 residues long. The CDR3, as DNA: TGTGCCAGTTCTAGCGGGAGGCGCACAGATACGCAGTATTTT. It yields the protein CASSSGRRTDTQYF.

This chain joins TRBV12-5 and TRBJ2-1; maybe TRBD2 (6 bases). The CDR3 extends over 15 amino acids. Germline lookup yields CDR1 LGHNT and CDR2 FRNRAP. Between the trimmed V and J ends, which lost 7 bases and 5 bases, there was a span of 18 bases. The CDR3, as DNA: TGTGCTAGTGCCGTTAGCGGCCCCCAAAACAATGAGCAGTTCTTC. This encodes CASAVSGPQNNEQFF.

The chain joins TRBV19 to TRBJ2-7, with 8 bases matching TRBD2. After removal of 3 bases from V and 6 bases from J, the junction contained 10 bases not matched to a gene. Germline V CDR1 and CDR2: LNHDA, SQIVND (reference sequence). The CDR3 is made up of 15 amino acids. This CDR3 is CASSIRSGGLSEQYF. For the CDR3, the DNA is TGTGCCAGTAGTATTCGTTCGGGAGGGCTCTCCGAGCAGTACTTC.

The gene calls are TRBV6-6 and TRBJ1-5, with 7 bases matching TRBD1. After removal of 6 bases from V and 0 bases from J, the junction contained 8 bases not matched to a gene. The CDR3 is made up of 16 amino acids. Germline V gene data show CDR1 as MNHNY and CDR2 as SVGAGI (reference sequence). CDR3: CASSKGTVNSNQPQHF. In nucleotides, the CDR3 is TGTGCCAGCAGCAAAGGGACAGTTAATAGCAATCAGCCCCAGCATTTT.

This chain uses TRBV5-1 with TRBJ2-3; D may be TRBD2 (5 bases). CDR1 and CDR2 (germline): SGHRS, YFSETQ. CDR3 length: 15 residues. Between the trimmed V and J ends, which lost 6 bases and 5 bases, there was a span of 19 bases. The CDR3: CASTHEGGSGDTQYF. As DNA, the CDR3 is TGCGCCAGCACCCATGAGGGTGGGTCAGGAGATACGCAGTATTTT.

The chain recombines TRBV30 with TRBJ1-3; 7 nucleotides line up with TRBD1. The CDR3 spans 16 residues. V was clipped by 1 base and J by 3 bases; unmatched bases: 9. From germline, CDR1 is GTSNPN and CDR2 SVGIG (reference sequence). As DNA, the CDR3 is TGTGCCTGGAGTGCGACGACAGGGATAAATGGAAACACCATATATTTT. This encodes CAWSATTGINGNTIYF.

This clone turned up a few times. The J gene is TRBJ2-7, the V gene TRBV3-1 (or the pseudogene TRBV3-2); 7 bases map to TRBD1. With 4 bases clipped from V and 2 bases from J, the junction kept 5 bases outside the gene matches. CDR1 is LGHDT, CDR2 YNNKEL, per germline (reference sequence). The CDR3 runs to 14 residues. The CDR3 DNA reads TGTGCCAGCAGCCTTACAGGGGTGGCCTACGAGCAGTACTTC. It specifies CASSLTGVAYEQYF.

The chain joins TRBV7-9 to TRBJ1-1, with TRBD1 as a possible D gene (5 bases). Trimming removed 5 bases at V and 0 bases at J, with 22 bases between. Germline lookup yields CDR1 SEHNR and CDR2 FQNEAQ (reference sequence). The CDR3 covers 18 residues. The CDR3 region is CASSPRLMGGSVNTEAFF. In DNA form, the CDR3 reads TGTGCCAGCAGCCCTAGACTCATGGGGGGGTCAGTGAACACTGAAGCTTTCTTT. Full variable domain (rest looked up from reference TRBV7-9 and TRBJ1-1): DTGVSQNPRHKITKRGQNVTFRCDPISEHNRLYWYRQTLGQGPEFLTYFQNEAQLEKSRLLSDRFSAERPKGSFSTLEIQRTEQGDSAMYLCASSPRLMGGSVNTEAFFGQGTRLTVV.

V is TRBV6-5 and J is TRBJ2-7; TRBD2 matches 7 bases. The germline CDR1 and CDR2 sequences are MNHEY and SVGAGI. With 0 bases clipped from V and 3 bases from J, the junction kept 8 bases outside the gene matches. The CDR3 totals 16 residues. DNA of the CDR3: TGTGCCAGCAGTTACTCGGGAGCGGGGACGGTCTACGAGCAGTACTTC. It specifies CASSYSGAGTVYEQYF.